This paragraph covers one T cell receptor (beta chain) sequence. The data belong to a study of early T cells in non-severe SARS-CoV-2 infection. Germline lookup yields CDR1 SQVTM and CDR2 ANQGSEA. The CDR3 length is 13 residues. Trimming pared 6 bases from V and 5 bases from J, leaving 16 bases between. The protocol attached unique molecular identifiers to individual cDNA molecules. TCRdb processed the 5' RACE reads anew with MiXCR; each CDR3 protein has one entry. Of 52,000 or so distinct CDR3 sequences listed, roughly an eighth are singletons. This TCR came from an adult who was a healthcare worker with PCR-confirmed SARS-CoV-2 infection or an uninfected control (not recorded which). The material sequenced was whole blood. This chain connects TRBV29-1 to TRBJ2-5, with D possibly matching TRBD1 (5 bases). The CDR3 DNA sequence: TGCAGCGTACACAGACAGCCAGGGGAGACCCAGTACTTC. Translated: CSVHRQPGETQYF.